This T cell receptor beta chain was documented in a study of shared clonotypes between healthy human individuals. A note on this clone: Its antigen is unidentified.

Study outcomes and limitations: Depth was large, yet rarefaction showed that sorted-subset sequencing was incomplete. The genetic and exposure-history diversity represented was limited by few donors. Clonotype sharing among the donors was expected to vary with sequencing depth. Clonotypes shared by all four donors outscored non-shared clonotypes in generation probability.

V lost 3 bases to trimming and J lost 2 bases, with 15 bases between them. This CDR3 has 16 residues. Germline loops: CDR1 MGHRA, CDR2 YSYEKL. TCRdb's copy holds only in-frame clones and misses some; the assay was immunoSEQ multiplex PCR. The table lists about 1 million clones, about 75% of them singletons, with approximately 1.5% in the top ten. The chain employs TRBV4-1 and TRBJ2-3; D perhaps matches TRBD2 (6 bases). Sequenced input: memory CD4+ T cells sorted from blood. The subset is: CD45RA-negative fraction. The sequence was obtained from a man younger than 35 in good health. CDR3 bases: TGCGCCAGCAGCCAGGCGGGGAAGGACACCACAGATACGCAGTATTTT. It specifies CASSQAGKDTTDTQYF.